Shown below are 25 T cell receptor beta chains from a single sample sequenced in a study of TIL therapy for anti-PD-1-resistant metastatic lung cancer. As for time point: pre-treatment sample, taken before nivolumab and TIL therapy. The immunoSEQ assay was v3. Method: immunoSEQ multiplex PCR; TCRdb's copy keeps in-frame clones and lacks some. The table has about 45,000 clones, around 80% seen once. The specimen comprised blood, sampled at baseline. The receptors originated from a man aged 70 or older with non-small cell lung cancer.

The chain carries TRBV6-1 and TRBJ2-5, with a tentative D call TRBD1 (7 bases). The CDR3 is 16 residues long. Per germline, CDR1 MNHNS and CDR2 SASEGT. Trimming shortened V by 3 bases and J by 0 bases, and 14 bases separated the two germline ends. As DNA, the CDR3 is TGTGCCAGCAGTGACCGCGGGACAGCCTACCAAGAGACCCAGTACTTC. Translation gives CASSDRGTAYQETQYF.

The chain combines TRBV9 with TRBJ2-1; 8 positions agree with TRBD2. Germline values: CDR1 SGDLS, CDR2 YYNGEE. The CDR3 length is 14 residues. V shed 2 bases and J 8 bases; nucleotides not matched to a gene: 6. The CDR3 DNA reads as TGTGCCAGCAGCGTTCTCCCCGGGAGGGATGAGCAGTTCTTC. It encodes CASSVLPGRDEQFF.

As DNA, the CDR3 is TGTGCCAGCAGCCAGTCGGGGCCCAATCAGCCCCAGCATTTT. This codes for CASSQSGPNQPQHF. The J gene is TRBJ1-5, the V gene TRBV7-8, with D possibly being TRBD1 (5 bases). Germline V lookup: CDR1 SGHVS, CDR2 FQNEAQ. V was shortened by 5 bases and J by 3 bases, with 11 bases between the two germline ends. The CDR3 length is 14 residues.

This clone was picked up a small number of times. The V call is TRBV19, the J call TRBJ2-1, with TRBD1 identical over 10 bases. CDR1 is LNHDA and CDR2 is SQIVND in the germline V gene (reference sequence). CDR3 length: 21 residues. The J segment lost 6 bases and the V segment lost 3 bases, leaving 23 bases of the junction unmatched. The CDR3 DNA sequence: TGTGCCAGTAGTATGGGGACAGGGGTCAATGTAGTGGCTAGCGTAGGCAATGAGCAGTTCTTC. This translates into CASSMGTGVNVVASVGNEQFF.

The CDR3 DNA reads as TGTGCCAGCAGGGCATTGGATACGCAGTATTTT. Its protein product is CASRALDTQYF. The chain uses TRBV2 and TRBJ2-3, with D uncertain. V was clipped by 6 bases and J by 6 bases, with 7 bases between them. The CDR3 extends over 11 amino acids. The germline gives CDR1 SNHLY, CDR2 FYNNEI.

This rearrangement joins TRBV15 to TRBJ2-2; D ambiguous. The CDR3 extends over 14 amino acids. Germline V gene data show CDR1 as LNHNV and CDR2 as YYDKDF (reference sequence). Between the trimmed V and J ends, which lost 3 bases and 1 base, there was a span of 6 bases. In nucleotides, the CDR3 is TGTGCCACCAGCAGGAGCAGGAACACCGGGGAGCTGTTTTTT. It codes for CATSRSRNTGELFF.

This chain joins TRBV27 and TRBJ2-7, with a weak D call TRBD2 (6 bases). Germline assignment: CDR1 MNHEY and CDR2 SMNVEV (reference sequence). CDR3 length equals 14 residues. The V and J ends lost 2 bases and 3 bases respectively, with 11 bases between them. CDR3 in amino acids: CASSLPGEGYEQYF. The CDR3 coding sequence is TGTGCCAGCAGTTTACCGGGAGAGGGCTACGAGCAGTACTTC.

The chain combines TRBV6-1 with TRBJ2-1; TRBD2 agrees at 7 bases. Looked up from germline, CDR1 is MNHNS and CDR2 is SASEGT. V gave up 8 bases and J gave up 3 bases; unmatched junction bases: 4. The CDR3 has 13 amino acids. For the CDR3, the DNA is TGTGCCAGCCTAGCGGATGACTACAATGAGCAGTTCTTC. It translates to CASLADDYNEQFF.

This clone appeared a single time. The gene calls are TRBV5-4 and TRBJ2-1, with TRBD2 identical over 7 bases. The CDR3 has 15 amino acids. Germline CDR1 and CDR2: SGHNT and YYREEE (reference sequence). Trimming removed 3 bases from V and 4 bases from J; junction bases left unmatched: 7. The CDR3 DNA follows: TGTGCCAGCAGCTCAGCGGGACTTCTATACAATGAGCAGTTCTTC. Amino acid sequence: CASSSAGLLYNEQFF.

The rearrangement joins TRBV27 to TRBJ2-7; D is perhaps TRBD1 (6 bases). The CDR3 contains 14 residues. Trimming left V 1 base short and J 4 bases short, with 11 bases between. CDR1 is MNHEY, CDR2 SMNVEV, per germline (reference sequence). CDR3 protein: CASSLYRAKYEQYF. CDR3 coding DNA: TGTGCCAGCAGTTTATACAGGGCGAAGTACGAGCAGTACTTC.

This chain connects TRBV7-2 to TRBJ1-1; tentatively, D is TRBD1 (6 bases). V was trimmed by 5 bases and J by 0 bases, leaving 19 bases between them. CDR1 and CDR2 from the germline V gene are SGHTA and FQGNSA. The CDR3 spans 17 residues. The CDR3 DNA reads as TGTGCCAGCAGCCGTACAGGGACACCCACTATGAACACTGAAGCTTTCTTT. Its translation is CASSRTGTPTMNTEAFF.

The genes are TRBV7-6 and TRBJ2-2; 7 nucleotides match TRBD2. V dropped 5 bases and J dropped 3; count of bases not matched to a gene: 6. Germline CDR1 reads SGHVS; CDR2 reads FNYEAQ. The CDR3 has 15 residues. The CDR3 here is CASSDGREDTGELFF. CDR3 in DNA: TGTGCCAGCAGCGATGGGAGGGAGGACACCGGGGAGCTGTTTTTT. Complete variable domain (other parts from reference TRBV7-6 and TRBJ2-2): GAGVSQSPRYKVTKRGQDVALRCDPISGHVSLYWYRQALGQGPEFLTYFNYEAQQDKSGLPNDRFSAERPEGSISTLTIQRTEQRDSAMYRCASSDGREDTGELFFGEGSRLTVL.

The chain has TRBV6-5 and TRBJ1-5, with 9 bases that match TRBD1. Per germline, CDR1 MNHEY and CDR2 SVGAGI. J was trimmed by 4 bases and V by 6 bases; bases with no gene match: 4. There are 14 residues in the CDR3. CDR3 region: CASSWTGENQPQHF. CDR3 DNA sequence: TGTGCCAGCAGCTGGACAGGGGAGAATCAGCCCCAGCATTTT.

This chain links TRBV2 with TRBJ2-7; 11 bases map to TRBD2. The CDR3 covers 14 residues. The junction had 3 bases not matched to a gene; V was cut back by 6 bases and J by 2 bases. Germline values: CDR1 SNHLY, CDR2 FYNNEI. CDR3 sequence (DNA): TGTGCCAGCAGGACTAGCGGGAACACCTACGAGCAGTACTTC. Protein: CASRTSGNTYEQYF.

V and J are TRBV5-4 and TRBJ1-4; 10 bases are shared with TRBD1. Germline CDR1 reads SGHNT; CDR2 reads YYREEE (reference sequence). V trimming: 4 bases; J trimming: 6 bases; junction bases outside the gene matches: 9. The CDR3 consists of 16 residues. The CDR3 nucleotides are TGTGCCAGCAGCGCGGGGTTGGGGACAGGGGATGAAAAACTGTTTTTT. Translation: CASSAGLGTGDEKLFF. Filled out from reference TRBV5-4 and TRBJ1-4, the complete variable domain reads ETGVTQSPTHLIKTRGQQVTLRCSSQSGHNTVSWYQQALGQGPQFIFQYYREEENGRGNFPPRFSGLQFPNYSSELNVNALELDDSALYLCASSAGLGTGDEKLFFGSGTQLSVL.

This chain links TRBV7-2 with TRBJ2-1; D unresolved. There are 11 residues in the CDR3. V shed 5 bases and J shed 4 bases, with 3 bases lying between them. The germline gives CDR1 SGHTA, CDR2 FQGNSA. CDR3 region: CASSTYNEQFF. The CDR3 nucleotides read TGTGCCAGCAGCACATACAATGAGCAGTTCTTC. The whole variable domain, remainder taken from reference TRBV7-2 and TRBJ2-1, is GAGVSQSPSNKVTEKGKDVELRCDPISGHTALYWYRQSLGQGLEFLIYFQGNSAPDKSGLPSDRFSAERTGGSVSTLTIQRTQQEDSAVYLCASSTYNEQFFGPGTRLTVL.

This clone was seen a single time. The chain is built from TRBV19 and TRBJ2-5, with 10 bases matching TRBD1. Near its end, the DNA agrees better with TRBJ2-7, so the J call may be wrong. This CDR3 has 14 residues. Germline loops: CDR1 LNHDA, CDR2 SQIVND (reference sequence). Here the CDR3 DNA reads TGTGCCAGTAGGCCGGGACAGGGGTTTTACGAGCAGTACTTC. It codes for CASRPGQGFYEQYF.

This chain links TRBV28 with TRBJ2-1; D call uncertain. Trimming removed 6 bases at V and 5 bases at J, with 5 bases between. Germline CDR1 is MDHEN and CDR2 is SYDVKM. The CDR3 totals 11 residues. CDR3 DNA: TGTGCCAGCAGCCTGAACAATGAGCAGTTCTTC. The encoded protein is CASSLNNEQFF.

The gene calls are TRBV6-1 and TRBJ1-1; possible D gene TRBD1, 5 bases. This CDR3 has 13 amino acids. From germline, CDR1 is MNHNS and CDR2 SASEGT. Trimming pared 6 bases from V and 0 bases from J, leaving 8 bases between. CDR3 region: CASRQVLNTEAFF. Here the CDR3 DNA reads TGTGCCAGCAGACAGGTCCTGAACACTGAAGCTTTCTTT.

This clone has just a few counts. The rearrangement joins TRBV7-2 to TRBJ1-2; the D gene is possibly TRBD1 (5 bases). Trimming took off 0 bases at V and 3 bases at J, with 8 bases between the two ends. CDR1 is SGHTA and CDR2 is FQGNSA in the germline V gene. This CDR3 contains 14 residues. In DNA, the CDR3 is TGTGCCAGCAGCTTAGCGACAGAGGACTATGGCTACACCTTC. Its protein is CASSLATEDYGYTF.

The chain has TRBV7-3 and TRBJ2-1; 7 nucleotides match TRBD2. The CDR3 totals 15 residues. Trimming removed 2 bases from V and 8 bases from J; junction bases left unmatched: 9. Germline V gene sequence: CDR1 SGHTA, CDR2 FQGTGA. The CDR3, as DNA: TGTGCCAGCAGCTTATACGGCGGGAGTGTCGATGAGCAGTTCTTC. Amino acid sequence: CASSLYGGSVDEQFF.

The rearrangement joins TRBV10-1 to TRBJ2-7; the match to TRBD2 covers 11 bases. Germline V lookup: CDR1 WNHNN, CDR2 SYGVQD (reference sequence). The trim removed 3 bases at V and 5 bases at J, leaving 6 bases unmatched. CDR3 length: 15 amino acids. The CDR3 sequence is CASSDTSGSLHEQYF. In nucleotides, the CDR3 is TGCGCCAGCAGTGATACTAGCGGGAGTCTCCACGAGCAGTACTTC.

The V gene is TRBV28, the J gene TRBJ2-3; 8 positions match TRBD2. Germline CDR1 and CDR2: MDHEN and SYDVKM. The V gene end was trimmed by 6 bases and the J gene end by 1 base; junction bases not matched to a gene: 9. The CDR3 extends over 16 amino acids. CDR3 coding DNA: TGTGCCAGCAGCTCCCAGGGAGCGGGAGGCACAGATACGCAGTATTTT. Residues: CASSSQGAGGTDTQYF.

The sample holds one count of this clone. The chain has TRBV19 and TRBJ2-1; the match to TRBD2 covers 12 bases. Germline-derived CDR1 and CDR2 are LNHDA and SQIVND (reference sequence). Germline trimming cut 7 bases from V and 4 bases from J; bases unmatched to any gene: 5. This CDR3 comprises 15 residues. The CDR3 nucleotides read TGTGCCAGTAAATTAACTAGCGGGAGGTACAATGAGCAGTTCTTC. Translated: CASKLTSGRYNEQFF.

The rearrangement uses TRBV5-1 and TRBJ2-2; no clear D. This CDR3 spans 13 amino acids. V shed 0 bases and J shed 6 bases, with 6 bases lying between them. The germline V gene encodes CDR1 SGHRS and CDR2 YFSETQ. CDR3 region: CASSLAVSGELFF. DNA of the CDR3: TGCGCCAGCAGCTTGGCCGTCTCCGGGGAGCTGTTTTTT.